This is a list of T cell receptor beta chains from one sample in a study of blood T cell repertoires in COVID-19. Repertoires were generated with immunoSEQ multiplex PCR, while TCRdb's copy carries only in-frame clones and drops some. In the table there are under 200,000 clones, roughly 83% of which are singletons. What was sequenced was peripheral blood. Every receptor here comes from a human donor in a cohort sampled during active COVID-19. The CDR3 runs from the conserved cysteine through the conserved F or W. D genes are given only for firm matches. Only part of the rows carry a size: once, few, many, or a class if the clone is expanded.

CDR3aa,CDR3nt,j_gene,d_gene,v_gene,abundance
CASSPISIAGNTIYF,TGTGCCAGCTCACCGATAAGCATTGCTGGAAACACCATATATTTT,TRBJ1-3,.,TRBV18,.
CASSLAGSYNSPLHF,TGTGCCAGCAGTTTAGCCGGCTCCTATAATTCACCCCTCCACTTT,TRBJ1-6,.,TRBV27,.
CAISPPTGTYEQYF,TGTGCCATCAGTCCCCCGACAGGGACCTACGAGCAGTACTTC,TRBJ2-7,TRBD1,TRBV10-3,.
CASSSGYEQYF,TGTGCCAGCAGTTCCGGCTACGAGCAGTACTTC,TRBJ2-7,.,TRBV9,.
CASSDQGAGANVLTF,TGTGCCAGCAGCGACCAGGGGGCTGGGGCCAACGTCCTGACTTTC,TRBJ2-6,TRBD1,TRBV9,.
CAISVAGTSGSRQYF,TGTGCCATCAGTGTGGCCGGGACTAGCGGGAGTAGGCAGTACTTC,TRBJ2-7,TRBD2,TRBV10-3,once
CASSRGRQGTEAFF,TGTGCCAGCAGCCGCGGACGGCAGGGCACTGAAGCTTTCTTT,TRBJ1-1,.,TRBV11-2,.
CASSSGQGNGEQYF,TGCGCCAGCAGCTCAGGGCAGGGGAACGGCGAGCAGTACTTC,TRBJ2-7,.,TRBV5-1,.
CASSNYNKAEQYF,TGTGCCAGCAGCAACTACAACAAGGCCGAGCAGTACTTC,TRBJ2-7,.,TRBV11-2,few
CASSQGTSSLEQYF,TGCGCCAGCAGCCAGGGGACTAGCAGCCTCGAGCAGTACTTC,TRBJ2-7,TRBD2,TRBV4-3,.
CASSYSGLAVITGELFF,TGTGCCAGCAGTTATTCGGGACTAGCGGTTATTACCGGGGAGCTGTTTTTT,TRBJ2-2,TRBD2,TRBV6-2/TRBV6-3,.
CASSKDQPTGLNTGELFF,TGTGCCAGCAGCAAAGACCAGCCTACAGGGTTGAACACCGGGGAGCTGTTTTTT,TRBJ2-2,.,TRBV21-1,.
CASSWGGSSTDTQYF,TGTGCCAGCAGTTGGGGAGGGAGCAGCACAGATACGCAGTATTTT,TRBJ2-3,TRBD2,TRBV27,.
CASSLDRGGEQYF,TGTGCCAGCAGCCTCGACAGGGGTGGGGAGCAGTACTTC,TRBJ2-7,TRBD1,TRBV5-8,.
CASSPGQDSYEQYF,TGTGCCAGCAGTCCAGGGCAGGACTCCTACGAGCAGTACTTC,TRBJ2-7,.,TRBV5-5,.
CASRLPQGADTQYF,TGTGCCAGCAGGTTGCCCCAGGGCGCAGATACGCAGTATTTT,TRBJ2-3,.,TRBV28,.
CASSLDRPNTGELFF,TGTGCCAGCAGCTTGGACAGGCCGAACACCGGGGAGCTGTTTTTT,TRBJ2-2,.,TRBV5-5,.
CASSSTGGRYEQYF,TGTGCCAGCAGCTCGACAGGGGGCAGGTACGAGCAGTACTTC,TRBJ2-7,TRBD1,TRBV11-2,.
CASSVQGMNTEAFF,TGTGCCAGTAGTGTTCAGGGGATGAACACTGAAGCTTTCTTT,TRBJ1-1,.,TRBV19,.
CASQTGDNQPQHF,TGTGCCAGCCAGACAGGGGATAATCAGCCCCAGCATTTT,TRBJ1-5,TRBD1,TRBV5-6,.
CASSAQGQGTEAFF,TGTGCCAGCAGTGCCCAGGGGCAGGGGACTGAAGCTTTCTTT,TRBJ1-1,.,TRBV2,.
CASIQTNQETQYF,TGTGCCAGCATCCAGACAAACCAAGAGACCCAGTACTTC,TRBJ2-5,.,TRBV12-3/TRBV12-4,.
CATSDRQGGTNYGYTF,TGTGCCACCAGTGATAGACAGGGGGGGACTAACTATGGCTACACCTTC,TRBJ1-2,TRBD1,TRBV24-1,.
CSAIDSAEQYF,TGCAGTGCTATTGACAGTGCCGAGCAGTACTTC,TRBJ2-7,.,TRBV20-1,.
CASSHLNTEAFF,TGCGCCAGCAGCCACTTGAACACTGAAGCTTTCTTT,TRBJ1-1,.,TRBV4-1,.
CASSFENSPLHF,TGCGCCAGCAGCTTCGAGAATTCACCCCTCCACTTT,TRBJ1-6,.,TRBV5-1,.
CASSQTTGENTEAFF,TGTGCCAGCAGCCAAACAACAGGGGAGAACACTGAAGCTTTCTTT,TRBJ1-1,TRBD1,TRBV4-2,.
CASSTTGSYEQYF,TGTGCCAGTAGTACAACAGGTTCCTACGAGCAGTACTTC,TRBJ2-7,.,TRBV19,.
CASSLVRQVGQPQHF,TGTGCCAGCAGCTTAGTCAGGCAGGTCGGTCAGCCCCAGCATTTT,TRBJ1-5,.,TRBV7-8,few
CASSLGSGMNREQYF,TGTGCCAGCAGCTTAGGTTCGGGAATGAATCGCGAGCAGTACTTC,TRBJ2-7,.,TRBV11-2,.
CASSSTGLAGEGDTQYF,TGTGCCAGCAGCTCTACTGGACTAGCGGGAGAGGGGGATACGCAGTATTTT,TRBJ2-3,TRBD2,TRBV7-9,few
CASSFGDRGATSGLYEQYF,TGTGCCAGCAGCTTTGGGGACAGGGGAGCGACTAGCGGACTCTACGAGCAGTACTTC,TRBJ2-7,.,TRBV7-9,.
CASSLRVSGGYEQYF,TGTGCCAGCAGCTTACGGGTTAGCGGGGGGTACGAGCAGTACTTC,TRBJ2-7,TRBD2,TRBV7-2,.
CASSLPLAGSRNEQFF,TGTGCCAGCAGCTTACCCCTAGCGGGGAGCCGGAATGAGCAGTTCTTC,TRBJ2-1,TRBD2,TRBV7-3,few
CASSFSPTHSYEQYF,TGTGCCAGCAGCTTTTCGCCCACTCATTCCTACGAGCAGTACTTC,TRBJ2-7,.,TRBV7-2,.
CATSRRETGRLVWYTEAFF,TGTGCCACCAGCAGACGGGAGACAGGGCGCCTAGTTTGGTACACTGAAGCTTTCTTT,TRBJ1-1,TRBD1,TRBV15,.
CASSTRQGHTEAFF,TGTGCCAGCAGCACCCGACAGGGGCACACTGAAGCTTTCTTT,TRBJ1-1,TRBD1,TRBV7-2,.
CASSTSPYTEAFF,TGTGCCAGTAGTACGTCCCCCTACACTGAAGCTTTCTTT,TRBJ1-1,.,TRBV19,.
CASTDSPGGNTEAFF,TGTGCCAGCACCGACTCCCCCGGGGGAAACACTGAAGCTTTCTTT,TRBJ1-1,.,TRBV28,.
CASSQSLLAGDEQYF,TGTGCCAGCAGCCAAAGCCTTCTAGCGGGAGACGAGCAGTACTTC,TRBJ2-7,TRBD2,TRBV3-1/TRBV3-2,few
CASSLGESYEQYF,TGTGCCAGCAGTTTAGGGGAGTCCTACGAGCAGTACTTC,TRBJ2-7,.,TRBV27,.
CASITSGQGPYEQYF,TGTGCCAGCATCACTTCGGGACAGGGACCCTATGAGCAGTACTTC,TRBJ2-7,TRBD1,TRBV28,.
CASSPRWDTSGRATGELFF,TGCGCCAGCAGCCCACGCTGGGACACTAGCGGGAGGGCAACCGGGGAGCTGTTTTTT,TRBJ2-2,TRBD2,TRBV5-1,.